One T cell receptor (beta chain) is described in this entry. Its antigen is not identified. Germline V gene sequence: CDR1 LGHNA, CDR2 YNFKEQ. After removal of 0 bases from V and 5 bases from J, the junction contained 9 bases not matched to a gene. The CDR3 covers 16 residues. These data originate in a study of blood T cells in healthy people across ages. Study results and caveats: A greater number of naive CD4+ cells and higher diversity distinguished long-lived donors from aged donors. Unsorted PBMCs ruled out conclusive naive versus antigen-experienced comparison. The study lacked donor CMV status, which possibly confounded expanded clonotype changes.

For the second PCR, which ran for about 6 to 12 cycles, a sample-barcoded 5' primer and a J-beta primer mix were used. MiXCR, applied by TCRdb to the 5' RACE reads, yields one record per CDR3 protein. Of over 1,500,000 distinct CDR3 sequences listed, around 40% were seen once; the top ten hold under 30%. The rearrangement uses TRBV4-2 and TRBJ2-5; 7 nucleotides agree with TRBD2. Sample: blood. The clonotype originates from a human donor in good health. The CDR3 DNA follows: TGTGCCAGCAGCCAAGATAGGGGAGGGGAACTGGAGACCCAGTACTTC. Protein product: CASSQDRGGELETQYF.